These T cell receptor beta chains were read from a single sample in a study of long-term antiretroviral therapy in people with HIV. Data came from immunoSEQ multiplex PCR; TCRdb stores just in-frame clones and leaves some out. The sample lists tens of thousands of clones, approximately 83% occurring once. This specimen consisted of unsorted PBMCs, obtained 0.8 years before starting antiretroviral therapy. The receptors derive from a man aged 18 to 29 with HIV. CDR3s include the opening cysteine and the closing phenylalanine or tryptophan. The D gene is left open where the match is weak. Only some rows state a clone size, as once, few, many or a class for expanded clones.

CASSLGRVDEQFF,TGTGCCAGCAGCTTAGGCAGGGTAGATGAGCAGTTCTTC,TRBV7-9,13,TRBJ2-1,NA,NA
CSASFDREAFF,TGCAGTGCTAGTTTTGACAGAGAAGCTTTCTTT,TRBV20-1,11,TRBJ1-1,NA,NA
CASSPLIAGANVLTF,TGTGCCAGCAGCCCCCTTATCGCTGGGGCCAACGTCCTGACTTTC,TRBV11-2,15,TRBJ2-6,NA,NA
CASSHSGVRSYGYTF,TGTGCCAGCAGTCACTCGGGGGTTCGGAGCTATGGCTACACCTTC,TRBV6-5,15,TRBJ1-2,NA,NA
CASSSSTSGSHEQYF,TGTGCCAGCAGCTCCTCGACTAGCGGGAGCCACGAGCAGTACTTC,TRBV5-4,15,TRBJ2-7,NA,TRBD2
CASSLEASPNYGYTF,TGTGCCAGCAGTTTGGAGGCGAGCCCTAACTATGGCTACACCTTC,TRBV27,15,TRBJ1-2,NA,NA
CASSLGTGRIEVGYTF,TGTGCCAGCAGCTTGGGGACAGGGCGAATTGAGGTTGGCTACACCTTC,TRBV11-2,16,TRBJ1-2,NA,TRBD1
CSGRDTDTEAFF,TGCAGCGGGAGGGACACGGACACTGAAGCTTTCTTT,TRBV29-1,12,TRBJ1-1,NA,NA
CASSIAGTGGGEQYF,TGTGCCAGTAGTATAGCCGGGACAGGGGGAGGCGAGCAGTACTTC,TRBV19,15,TRBJ2-7,NA,TRBD1
CATSPSGRNNEQFF,TGTGCCACCAGTCCCAGCGGGAGAAACAATGAGCAGTTCTTC,TRBV15,14,TRBJ2-1,NA,TRBD2
CASSLALSGGRPGELFF,TGTGCCAGCAGCTTAGCGCTTAGCGGGGGACGCCCGGGGGAGCTGTTTTTT,TRBV7-2,17,TRBJ2-2,NA,TRBD2
CASSERSGGSDTQYF,TGTGCCAGCAGCGAGCGGTCCGGGGGGTCAGATACGCAGTATTTT,TRBV7-9,15,TRBJ2-3,NA,TRBD2
CASSLRGSGDTQYF,TGTGCCAGCAGCTTACGAGGGAGTGGTGATACGCAGTATTTT,TRBV7-9,14,TRBJ2-3,NA,NA
CASSQDFQGTQPQHF,TGCGCCAGCAGCCAAGATTTCCAGGGAACACAGCCCCAGCATTTT,TRBV4-1,15,TRBJ1-5,NA,NA
CASSDSDRVVNQPQHF,TGTGCCAGCAGTGATTCGGACAGGGTAGTCAATCAGCCCCAGCATTTT,TRBV6-1,16,TRBJ1-5,NA,TRBD1
CASREGSYTEAFF,TGTGCCAGCAGGGAAGGGTCATACACTGAAGCTTTCTTT,TRBV5-4,13,TRBJ1-1,few,NA
CASTGRVSWGELFF,TGTGCCAGCACCGGGAGGGTGAGCTGGGGGGAGCTGTTTTTT,TRBV2,14,TRBJ2-2,NA,TRBD2
CASSLSEKLFF,TGTGCCAGCAGCTTATCCGAAAAACTGTTTTTT,TRBV7-9,11,TRBJ1-4,NA,NA
CAWSAWAGGLFANIQYF,TGTGCCTGGAGTGCTTGGGCAGGAGGGCTTTTTGCAAACATTCAGTACTTC,TRBV30,17,TRBJ2-4,NA,NA
CASTLDQWGNQPQHF,TGTGCCAGTACCTTGGACCAGTGGGGCAATCAGCCCCAGCATTTT,TRBV19,15,TRBJ1-5,NA,NA
CASSVVSGNTGELFF,TGTGCCAGCAGCGTAGTGTCAGGGAACACCGGGGAGCTGTTTTTT,TRBV9,15,TRBJ2-2,few,NA
CASSAPGMDGNTIYF,TGTGCCAGCAGCGCTCCAGGTATGGATGGAAACACCATATATTTT,TRBV9,15,TRBJ1-3,few,NA
CATSREGVSGRSYEQYF,TGTGCCACCAGCAGAGAGGGGGTAAGCGGTCGGTCCTACGAGCAGTACTTC,TRBV15,17,TRBJ2-7,NA,NA
CASSYFNTGELFF,TGTGCCAGCAGTTACTTTAACACCGGGGAGCTGTTTTTT,TRBV6-5,13,TRBJ2-2,NA,NA
CASNEGRGSYGYTF,TGTGCCAGCAACGAGGGAAGGGGTTCCTATGGCTACACCTTC,TRBV28,14,TRBJ1-2,NA,NA
CASSLASSWGRSGYTF,TGTGCCAGCAGCTTAGCGTCCTCCTGGGGCCGATCGGGCTACACCTTC,TRBV7-2,16,TRBJ1-2,NA,NA
CASIGTASEQFF,TGTGCCAGCATAGGGACAGCAAGTGAGCAGTTCTTC,TRBV2,12,TRBJ2-1,few,TRBD1
CASTPVRAEKLFF,TGTGCCAGCACCCCAGTTAGGGCTGAAAAACTGTTTTTT,TRBV7-8,13,TRBJ1-4,NA,NA
CASSWGGTGDQPQHF,TGTGCCAGCAGCTGGGGGGGGACAGGGGACCAGCCCCAGCATTTT,TRBV7-8,15,TRBJ1-5,NA,TRBD1
CASSVSPGGMNTEAFF,TGTGCCAGCAGCGTGTCCCCGGGGGGGATGAACACTGAAGCTTTCTTT,TRBV7-3,16,TRBJ1-1,NA,NA
CASSLIPSLHF,TGTGCCAGCAGCTTAATTCCATCCCTCCACTTT,TRBV7-9,11,TRBJ1-6,NA,NA
CASSLEVQGLYNEQFF,TGCGCCAGCAGCTTGGAGGTCCAGGGGCTCTACAATGAGCAGTTCTTC,TRBV5-1,16,TRBJ2-1,NA,NA
CASRPGTGTNQPQHF,TGTGCCAGCAGGCCCGGGACAGGCACCAATCAGCCCCAGCATTTT,TRBV2,15,TRBJ1-5,NA,TRBD1
CASSEFGGTGELFF,TGTGCCAGCAGTGAGTTTGGGGGAACCGGGGAGCTGTTTTTT,TRBV6-1,14,TRBJ2-2,NA,NA
CASSRDRGMGTGTEAFF,TGTGCCAGCAGCCGGGACAGGGGCATGGGAACGGGCACTGAAGCTTTCTTT,TRBV5-4,17,TRBJ1-1,NA,TRBD1
CASSEGLAGALTYNEQFF,TGTGCCAGCAGCGAGGGACTAGCGGGAGCCCTCACCTACAATGAGCAGTTCTTC,TRBV5-4,18,TRBJ2-1,NA,TRBD2
CASSEVGGFQPQHF,TGTGCCAGCAGTGAAGTTGGCGGGTTTCAGCCCCAGCATTTT,TRBV6-1,14,TRBJ1-5,once,NA
CASTLVGSSTEAFF,TGTGCCAGCACCTTAGTGGGGTCGAGCACTGAAGCTTTCTTT,TRBV9,14,TRBJ1-1,NA,NA
CASSVGLAGLAGETQYF,TGTGCCAGCAGCGTAGGACTAGCGGGCCTGGCAGGGGAGACCCAGTACTTC,TRBV9,17,TRBJ2-5,NA,TRBD2
CASSAPRGVAYEQYF,TGTGCCAGCAGTGCCCCCAGAGGGGTGGCCTACGAGCAGTACTTC,TRBV6-4,15,TRBJ2-7,NA,NA